This T cell receptor beta chain came from a study of technical replicates of blood from four donors. Using immunoSEQ multiplex PCR, the repertoire was profiled, and TCRdb retains in-frame clones only, with some absent. The data contain around 16,000 clones, approximately 80% of them singletons. CDR3 length: 15 residues. V was trimmed by 3 bases and J by 1 base, leaving 14 bases between them. CDR1 is SGHRS, CDR2 YFSETQ, per germline. The sequencing sample was made of PBMCs. The TCR sequence derives from a human donor in good health. The J gene is TRBJ2-7, the V gene TRBV5-1; maybe TRBD1 (6 bases). As DNA, the CDR3 is TGCGCCAGCAGCTCTGCGGAACAGGGATCCTACGAGCAGTACTTC. Protein: CASSSAEQGSYEQYF.